This T cell receptor (beta chain) was captured by sequencing in a study of PD-1 blockade in classical Hodgkin lymphoma. Profiled with immunoSEQ multiplex PCR; TCRdb holds only in-frame clones, not every one. Of around 91,000 clones listed, about nine tenths are singletons. All the patients suffered relapse after autologous stem cell transplantation, and brentuximab vedotin exposure differed. Concerning this clone itself: The antigen remains undetermined.

Notes on the study in general: Whoever responded completely had baseline diversity much like that seen in newly diagnosed patients. Nivolumab initiated under 1 year post-ASCT led to patient exclusion. By C4D1, CD4+ diversity increased significantly, especially in complete responders. According to reports, newly diagnosed patients had lower baseline TCR diversity than healthy donors, and relapsed/refractory patients had lower baseline TCR diversity still.

Material: peripheral blood mononuclear cells (PBMCs), obtained at baseline. The clonotype was recovered from a human donor with classical Hodgkin lymphoma.

The CDR3 DNA reads TGTGCCAGCAGCCAAGGTTCCTTATGGGGTTACAATGAGCAGTTCTTC. It is translated as CASSQGSLWGYNEQFF. V is TRBV14 and J is TRBJ2-1, with D uncertain. Germline CDR1 and CDR2: SGHDN and FVKESK. Trimming pared 1 base from V and 4 bases from J, leaving 14 bases between. This CDR3 has 16 residues.